What follows are 5 T cell receptor beta chains derived from one specimen sequenced in a study of blood T cell repertoires in COVID-19 (TCRdb year 2020). Library creation used the immunoSEQ multiplex PCR assay. TCRdb provides this immuneACCESS table in a form limited to in-frame rearrangements. Some clones are lacking; in checked studies, under half of them reflect an unresolved V gene, and why the rest are absent is not known. In all, the sample holds some 250,000 clones, and over 70% of those were seen once. In total, the top ten clones hold around 3.4% of the sample. The sequenced sample was peripheral blood. The receptors were sampled from an elderly woman with acute or convalescent COVID-19.

CDR3 region: CASSQDRIYGYTF. CDR3 coding DNA: TGTGCCAGCAGTCAGGACAGGATCTATGGCTACACCTTC. The chain is built from TRBV6-5 and TRBJ1-2; TRBD1 aligns across 7 bases. CDR1 MNHEY and CDR2 SVGAGI come from the germline V gene. Unmatched junction bases numbered 4, after V lost 5 bases and J lost 4 bases. The CDR3 spans 13 residues.

This sequence joins TRBV6-5 and TRBJ2-2, with 7 bases matching TRBD1. Unmatched junction bases numbered 6, after V lost 5 bases and J lost 6 bases. Looked up from germline, CDR1 is MNHEY and CDR2 is SVGAGI. The CDR3 loop spans 14 amino acids. The CDR3 region is CASSKQGKSGELFF. The CDR3 DNA reads as TGTGCCAGCAGTAAACAGGGGAAGTCCGGGGAGCTGTTTTTT.

The V and J genes are TRBV3-1 (or the pseudogene TRBV3-2) and TRBJ1-2; a possible D gene is TRBD1 (5 bases). V shed 4 bases and J shed 8 bases, with 17 bases lying between them. Germline CDR1 LGHDT, CDR2 YNNKEL (reference sequence). This CDR3 is 14 amino acids long. DNA of the CDR3: TGTGCCAGCAGCCTTTGGGGGGATCGGGAAGGCTACACCTTC. This translates into CASSLWGDREGYTF.

Points on this clone: Other DNA sequences in this sample translate to the same CDR3. The CDR3 spells CASSRGGNTGELFF. CDR3 DNA sequence: TGTGCCAGTAGTCGGGGTGGGAACACCGGGGAGCTGTTTTTT. The chain couples TRBV6-5 to TRBJ2-2, with TRBD2 as a possible D gene (5 bases). This CDR3 contains 14 residues. The V end was cut by 9 bases, the J end by 1 base, with 12 bases between. Germline assignment: CDR1 MNHEY and CDR2 SVGAGI.

CDR3 sequence: CASSPQGQGNQPQHF. In DNA form, the CDR3 reads TGTGCCAGCAGTCCCCAGGGACAGGGGAATCAGCCCCAGCATTTT. This chain connects TRBV6-6 to TRBJ1-5; TRBD1 matches at 10 bases. This CDR3 has 15 amino acids. Germline CDR1 is MNHNY and CDR2 is SVGAGI (reference sequence). J gave up 4 bases and V 5 bases, and 5 bases lay outside the gene matches.